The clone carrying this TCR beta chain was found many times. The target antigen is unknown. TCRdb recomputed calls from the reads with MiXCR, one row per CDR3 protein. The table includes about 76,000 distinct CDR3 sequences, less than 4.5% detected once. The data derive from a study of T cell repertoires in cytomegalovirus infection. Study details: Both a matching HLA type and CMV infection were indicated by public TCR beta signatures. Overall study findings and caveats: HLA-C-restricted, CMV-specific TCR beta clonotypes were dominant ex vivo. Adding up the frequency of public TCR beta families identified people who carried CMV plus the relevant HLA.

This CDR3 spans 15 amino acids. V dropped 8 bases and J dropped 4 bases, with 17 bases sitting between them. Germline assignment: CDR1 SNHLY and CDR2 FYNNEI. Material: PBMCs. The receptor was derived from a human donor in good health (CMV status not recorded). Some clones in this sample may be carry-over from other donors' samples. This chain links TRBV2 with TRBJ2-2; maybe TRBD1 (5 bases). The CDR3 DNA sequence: TGTGCCAGCTTGGACGAGGAAGGGGTCACCGGGGAGCTGTTTTTT. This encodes CASLDEEGVTGELFF.